These T cell receptor beta chains were read from a single sample in a study of blood T cell repertoires in COVID-19. Only in-frame clones appear in the TCRdb table, and some are missing; sequencing was by immunoSEQ multiplex PCR. The table shows 130,000 or so clones, with about four fifths occurring only once. Sequencing was performed on peripheral blood. These receptor sequences come from a human donor in a cohort sampled during active COVID-19. CDR3s include the opening cysteine and the closing phenylalanine or tryptophan. The D gene is left open where the match is weak. Size is omitted from some rows. Given values are once, few, many or a class for expanded clones.

D gene: TRBD1
clone size: .
J gene: TRBJ1-1
V gene: TRBV29-1
CDR3 DNA: TGCAGCGTTGACAGGGGGTTTGGTGAAGCTTTCTTT
CDR3 protein: CSVDRGFGEAFF

D gene: .
clone size: .
J gene: TRBJ2-5
V gene: TRBV9
CDR3 DNA: TGTGCCAGCAGCGGCGGAGTTCAAGAGACCCAGTACTTC
CDR3 protein: CASSGGVQETQYF

D gene: .
clone size: .
J gene: TRBJ1-2
V gene: TRBV20-1
CDR3 DNA: TGCAGTGCCTACAGGGCTACGGGCTACACCTTC
CDR3 protein: CSAYRATGYTF

D gene: TRBD2
clone size: .
J gene: TRBJ2-7
V gene: TRBV14
CDR3 DNA: TGTGCCAGCAGCCTAGGCCTAGCGGGAAACTACGAGCAGTACTTC
CDR3 protein: CASSLGLAGNYEQYF

D gene: TRBD1
clone size: few
J gene: TRBJ1-6
V gene: TRBV28
CDR3 DNA: TGTGCCAGCTCAGCAGGGGCAGGGGGTCATAATTCACCCCTCCACTTT
CDR3 protein: CASSAGAGGHNSPLHF

D gene: .
clone size: .
J gene: TRBJ1-1
V gene: TRBV29-1
CDR3 DNA: TGCAGCGTCCGCCCGACAGGAGAAGGTGAAGCTTTCTTT
CDR3 protein: CSVRPTGEGEAFF

D gene: .
clone size: .
J gene: TRBJ2-7
V gene: TRBV2
CDR3 DNA: TGTGCCAGCAGTGCGGATAGGACAAAATACGAGCAGTACTTC
CDR3 protein: CASSADRTKYEQYF

D gene: TRBD2
clone size: .
J gene: TRBJ2-7
V gene: TRBV3-1/TRBV3-2
CDR3 DNA: TGTGCCAGCAGCCAAGGCGGGGGACCGGTTTACGAGCAGTACTTC
CDR3 protein: CASSQGGGPVYEQYF

D gene: TRBD1
clone size: once
J gene: TRBJ1-1
V gene: TRBV3-1/TRBV3-2
CDR3 DNA: TGTGCCAGCAGTCGGCAGGGGGACACTGAAGCTTTCTTT
CDR3 protein: CASSRQGDTEAFF

D gene: TRBD1
clone size: .
J gene: TRBJ2-1
V gene: TRBV7-2
CDR3 DNA: TGTGCCAGCAGCCCTTACGGGACAGGGCTTTACAATGAGCAGTTCTTC
CDR3 protein: CASSPYGTGLYNEQFF

D gene: .
clone size: .
J gene: TRBJ2-2
V gene: TRBV14
CDR3 DNA: TGTGCCAGCAGCCAAGTGCGGTCCGGGGAGCTGTTTTTT
CDR3 protein: CASSQVRSGELFF

D gene: TRBD2
clone size: .
J gene: TRBJ2-1
V gene: TRBV3-1/TRBV3-2
CDR3 DNA: TGTGCCAGCAGCCAGACTAGCGTTACCTACAATGAGCAGTTCTTC
CDR3 protein: CASSQTSVTYNEQFF